The 20 T cell receptor beta chains below come from one sample, sequenced in a study of a mutant IDH1 vaccine in newly diagnosed glioma. The protocol was immunoSEQ multiplex PCR, while the TCRdb copy is restricted to in-frame clones and leaves out a portion. Among approximately 70,000 clones listed, around 82% were seen once. The antigens for these receptors are not known. Time point specified: week 23, last vaccination. Every vaccine dose comprised 300 ug of mutant IDH1 20-mer peptide plus topical imiquimod. The specimen was PBMCs, collected from a glioma patient whose treatment included an IDH1 peptide vaccine. The receptors derive from a young man with glioma.

The rearrangement uses TRBV10-3 and TRBJ1-5; D not certain. Trimming removed 4 bases from V and 4 bases from J, with 8 bases in between. Germline CDR1 is ENHRY and CDR2 is SYGVKD. The CDR3 is 13 amino acids. CDR3 in amino acids: CAISGATNQPQHF. The CDR3 DNA sequence: TGTGCCATCAGTGGGGCCACTAATCAGCCCCAGCATTTT.

This rearrangement joins TRBV15 to TRBJ2-3; D possibly corresponds to TRBD2 (6 bases). Between the trimmed V and J ends, which lost 1 base and 0 bases, there was a span of 8 bases. This CDR3 spans 15 amino acids. Germline loops: CDR1 LNHNV, CDR2 YYDKDF (reference sequence). CDR3: CATSRAGTSTDTQYF. The CDR3, as DNA: TGTGCCACCAGCAGAGCCGGGACTAGCACAGATACGCAGTATTTT.

The chain has TRBV4-3 and TRBJ2-3; TRBD2 matches 9 bases. V dropped 0 bases and J dropped 5; count of bases not matched to a gene: 9. The CDR3 is 17 amino acids. Germline V gene sequence: CDR1 LGHNA, CDR2 YSLEER. In nucleotides, the CDR3 is TGCGCCAGCAGCCAAGAGCCCCTTAGCGGGAGTAAAGATACGCAGTATTTT. Translated: CASSQEPLSGSKDTQYF.

This rearrangement joins TRBV10-3 to TRBJ2-1, with a possible D match to TRBD1 (5 bases). The CDR3 spans 13 residues. Germline CDR1 and CDR2: ENHRY and SYGVKD. V lost 11 bases and J 2 bases, leaving 13 bases between the germline ends. This CDR3 reads CAGALGPYNEQFF. Here the CDR3 DNA reads TGTGCCGGGGCCCTTGGCCCCTACAATGAGCAGTTCTTC.

The chain has TRBV10-3 and TRBJ1-5; D may be TRBD1 (5 bases). V was cut by 5 bases and J by 1 base, with 18 bases left in between. Germline V CDR1 and CDR2: ENHRY, SYGVKD. The CDR3 is 17 residues long. CDR3 coding DNA: TGTGCCATCAGTCCGGGCCAAAGGTGGGGGAGCAATCAGCCCCAGCATTTT. Amino acid sequence: CAISPGQRWGSNQPQHF.

This sequence joins TRBV5-1 and TRBJ2-7; 10 bases line up with TRBD2. V lost 4 bases and J lost 4; bases outside the gene matches: 8. Germline V CDR1 and CDR2: SGHRS, YFSETQ. The CDR3 sequence is 15 residues long. CDR3 protein: CASSKSGGASYEQYF. CDR3 in DNA: TGCGCCAGCAGCAAAAGCGGGGGGGCTTCTTACGAGCAGTACTTC.

V usage is TRBV7-2 and J usage is TRBJ1-1; D uncertain. The germline V gene encodes CDR1 SGHTA and CDR2 FQGNSA. V dropped 3 bases and J dropped 3 bases, with 11 bases sitting between them. The CDR3 spans 14 residues. This CDR3 reads CASSLMSRYTEAFF. The DNA of the CDR3 is TGTGCCAGCAGCTTGATGAGCCGATACACTGAAGCTTTCTTT.

The chain uses TRBV11-2 and TRBJ1-2, with a possible D match to TRBD1 (5 bases). Per the germline V gene, CDR1 is SGHAT and CDR2 is FQNNGV. CDR3 size: 16 residues. The V gene lost 6 bases and the J gene lost 3 bases, with 20 bases spanning the gap. DNA of the CDR3: TGTGCCAGCAGGACAGCGGGAGTGCGGGGTGACTATGGCTACACCTTC. Protein: CASRTAGVRGDYGYTF. The full variable domain, its missing parts supplied by reference TRBV11-2 and TRBJ1-2, is EAGVAQSPRYKIIEKRQSVAFWCNPISGHATLYWYQQILGQGPKLLIQFQNNGVVDDSQLPKDRFSAERLKGVDSTLKIQPAKLEDSAVYLCASRTAGVRGDYGYTFGSGTRLTVV.

This clone came up a few times. The chain couples TRBV30 to TRBJ2-2; 7 nucleotides line up with TRBD2. Germline CDR1 is GTSNPN and CDR2 is SVGIG (reference sequence). With V trimmed by 1 base and J by 4 bases, 3 bases remained unmatched. The CDR3 is made up of 14 amino acids. The CDR3 nucleotides read TGTGCCTGGAGTGGACTAGCTAGCACCGGGGAGCTGTTTTTT. Translating it yields CAWSGLASTGELFF. Filled out from reference TRBV30 and TRBJ2-2, the complete variable domain reads SQTIHQWPATLVQPVGSPLSLECTVEGTSNPNLYWYRQAAGRGLQLLFYSVGIGQISSEVPQNLSASRPQDRQFILSSKKLLLSDSGFYLCAWSGLASTGELFFGEGSRLTVL.

This clone was seen just once. The rearrangement uses TRBV10-3 and TRBJ2-5; TRBD1 or TRBD2 may be the D gene (7 bases each). Trimming took 6 bases from V and 4 from J, leaving 12 bases between them. CDR1 is ENHRY and CDR2 is SYGVKD in the germline V gene. The CDR3 is 13 amino acids. This CDR3 is CAIRGRGGETQYF. In nucleotides, the CDR3 is TGTGCCATCAGGGGCAGGGGGGGAGAGACCCAGTACTTC.

The V gene is TRBV27, the J gene TRBJ1-1; D unclear. The CDR3 runs 12 residues. The germline CDR1 and CDR2 sequences are MNHEY and SMNVEV (reference sequence). Trimming left V 8 bases short and J 5 bases short, with 12 bases between. Written as DNA, the CDR3 is TGTGCCAGCGCCCGGGGAGGGACTGAAGCTTTCTTT. Amino acids: CASARGGTEAFF.

V and J are TRBV5-4 and TRBJ2-7, with TRBD1 as a possible D gene (6 bases). V was pared by 4 bases and J by 4 bases, with 18 bases between. This CDR3 contains 15 residues. Germline-derived CDR1 and CDR2 are SGHNT and YYREEE (reference sequence). The CDR3 DNA sequence: TGTGCCAGCAGCCAGCAGACAGGAGCCGCTTACGAGCAGTACTTC. Its translation: CASSQQTGAAYEQYF.

This clone appeared a single time. The chain has TRBV5-6 and TRBJ2-7, with TRBD2 identical over 16 bases. Germline V CDR1 and CDR2: SGHDT, YYEEEE. The CDR3 has 18 amino acids. V lost 2 bases and J lost 5; bases outside the gene matches: 10. The CDR3 bases are TGTGCCAGCAGCTTTAGGGGCTCGGGACTAGCGGGAGGGCACGAGCAGTACTTC. Its protein product is CASSFRGSGLAGGHEQYF.

This clone showed up just a few times. Other nucleotide sequences in the sample specify the same CDR3. V gene TRBV19 combines with J gene TRBJ1-5; D is unclear. The V end lost 3 bases, the J end lost 2 bases, and 5 bases lay between the germline ends. Per the germline V gene, CDR1 is LNHDA and CDR2 is SQIVND (reference sequence). This CDR3 has 13 residues. DNA for the CDR3: TGTGCCAGTAGTATCGTGGGCAATCAGCCCCAGCATTTT. The encoded protein is CASSIVGNQPQHF. Full variable domain (outside the CDR3, taken from reference TRBV19 and TRBJ1-5): DGGITQSPKYLFRKEGQNVTLSCEQNLNHDAMYWYRQDPGQGLRLIYYSQIVNDFQKGDIAEGYSVSREKKESFPLTVTSAQKNPTAFYLCASSIVGNQPQHFGDGTRLSIL.

This chain connects TRBV29-1 to TRBJ2-7; 8 bases align to TRBD2. V lost 4 bases, J lost 6 bases, and 11 bases stayed unmatched. The CDR3 runs 14 residues. Germline V gene data show CDR1 as SQVTM and CDR2 as ANQGSEA. CDR3 bases: TGCAGCGTTGTGGGAAGCGGGAGTTTCTCCGAGCAGTACTTC. It encodes CSVVGSGSFSEQYF.

The rearrangement links TRBV6-5 to TRBJ1-1; weak D call: TRBD1 (5 bases). This CDR3 spans 15 amino acids. Trimming shortened V by 8 bases and J by 4 bases, and 20 bases separated the two germline ends. The V gene's germline CDR1 is MNHEY and CDR2 SVGAGI. CDR3 region: CASETRGGWITEAFF. CDR3 nucleotides: TGTGCCAGCGAAACTCGCGGGGGTTGGATCACTGAAGCTTTCTTT.

The chain employs TRBV7-9 and TRBJ2-5; 8 nucleotides agree with TRBD1. The germline CDR1 and CDR2 sequences are SEHNR and FQNEAQ (reference sequence). V shed 5 bases, J shed 5 bases, and the junction held 7 bases outside the gene matches. The CDR3 contains 14 residues. The CDR3 sequence is CASSPQDREETQYF. DNA for the CDR3: TGTGCCAGCAGCCCCCAGGACAGGGAGGAGACCCAGTACTTC.

Written as DNA, the CDR3 is TGTGCCATCAGTGACTGGACTAGCGGGGCTTACTCATACTACGAGCAGTACTTC. This sequence encodes CAISDWTSGAYSYYEQYF. The V and J genes are TRBV10-3 and TRBJ2-7, with 12 bases identical to TRBD2. Germline CDR1 and CDR2: ENHRY and SYGVKD. The V and J ends lost 3 bases and 3 bases, in that order; junction bases with no gene match: 12. The CDR3 is 18 amino acids.

V usage is TRBV5-1 and J usage is TRBJ1-1, with D possibly TRBD1 on 6 matching bases. The CDR3 consists of 14 residues. The germline V gene has CDR1 SGHRS and CDR2 YFSETQ. Deletions cut 1 base from V and 1 base from J, with 8 bases between. CDR3 sequence: CASSLTGKNTEAFF. In DNA, the CDR3 is TGCGCCAGCAGCTTGACAGGGAAGAACACTGAAGCTTTCTTT. Full variable domain (remainder filled in from reference TRBV5-1 and TRBJ1-1): KAGVTQTPRYLIKTRGQQVTLSCSPISGHRSVSWYQQTPGQGLQFLFEYFSETQRNKGNFPGRFSGRQFSNSRSEMNVSTLELGDSALYLCASSLTGKNTEAFFGQGTRLTVV.

This chain uses TRBV7-8 with TRBJ1-2, with D uncertain. CDR3 size: 14 residues. Trimming removed 3 bases from V and 8 bases from J, with 16 bases in between. Per the germline V gene, CDR1 is SGHVS and CDR2 is FQNEAQ. The CDR3 loop reads CASSFSGPSGGYTF. CDR3 DNA sequence: TGTGCCAGCAGCTTTAGTGGACCTTCGGGGGGCTACACCTTC.